Shown below are 5 T cell receptor beta chains from a single sample sequenced in a study of blood T cell repertoires in COVID-19. Clones were sequenced by immunoSEQ multiplex PCR, and TCRdb holds only the in-frame ones, with some missing. Of about 210,000 clones listed, more than 85% are singletons. Sequencing was performed on peripheral blood. The receptors were gathered from a man aged 35 to 55 with acute or convalescent COVID-19.

The chain links TRBV27 to TRBJ2-7; possible D gene TRBD2, 5 bases. The CDR3 length is 14 residues. V was clipped by 0 bases and J by 1 base, with 7 bases between them. Looked up from germline, CDR1 is MNHEY and CDR2 is SMNVEV (reference sequence). The DNA of the CDR3 is TGTGCCAGCAGTTTATCTAGCGCTTCCTACGAGCAGTACTTC. It encodes CASSLSSASYEQYF.

Concerning this clone: Other DNA sequences in the same sample also yield this CDR3. The chain uses TRBV7-9 and TRBJ2-2; D gene ambiguous. Germline CDR1 and CDR2: SEHNR and FQNEAQ (reference sequence). V was pared by 1 base and J by 8 bases, with 8 bases between. This CDR3 has 13 amino acids. The CDR3 sequence: CASSLVGVGELFF. DNA for the CDR3: TGTGCCAGCAGCTTAGTTGGAGTTGGGGAGCTGTTTTTT.

Written as DNA, the CDR3 is TGTGCCAGCAGTTTCCAGGGGGGATACAATGAGCAGTTCTTC. It translates to CASSFQGGYNEQFF. The chain employs TRBV27 and TRBJ2-1; the D gene is possibly TRBD1 (7 bases). Germline-derived CDR1 and CDR2 are MNHEY and SMNVEV (reference sequence). The CDR3 contains 14 residues. V was cut by 3 bases and J by 4 bases, with 10 bases left in between.

The rearrangement uses TRBV7-6 and TRBJ2-7; perhaps TRBD1 as D (6 bases). CDR3 length: 12 residues. Per the germline V gene, CDR1 is SGHVS and CDR2 is FNYEAQ. Trimming pared 3 bases from V and 6 bases from J, leaving 9 bases between. The chain's CDR3 is CASSLDSPEQYF. The CDR3 bases are TGTGCCAGCAGCTTGGACAGTCCCGAGCAGTACTTC.

The chain couples TRBV15 to TRBJ2-3, with 8 bases matching TRBD1. With V trimmed by 1 base and J by 0 bases, 9 bases remained unmatched. CDR1 and CDR2 (germline): LNHNV, YYDKDF (reference sequence). The CDR3 covers 18 residues. The CDR3 DNA reads as TGTGCCACCAGCAGAGCTCAGGGGGCGCGTAGGAGCACAGATACGCAGTATTTT. The encoded protein is CATSRAQGARRSTDTQYF. Drawing the rest from reference TRBV15 and TRBJ2-3, the complete variable domain is DAMVIQNPRYQVTQFGKPVTLSCSQTLNHNVMYWYQQKSSQAPKLLFHYYDKDFNNEADTPDNFQSRRPNTSFCFLDIRSPGLGDTAMYLCATSRAQGARRSTDTQYFGPGTRLTVL.